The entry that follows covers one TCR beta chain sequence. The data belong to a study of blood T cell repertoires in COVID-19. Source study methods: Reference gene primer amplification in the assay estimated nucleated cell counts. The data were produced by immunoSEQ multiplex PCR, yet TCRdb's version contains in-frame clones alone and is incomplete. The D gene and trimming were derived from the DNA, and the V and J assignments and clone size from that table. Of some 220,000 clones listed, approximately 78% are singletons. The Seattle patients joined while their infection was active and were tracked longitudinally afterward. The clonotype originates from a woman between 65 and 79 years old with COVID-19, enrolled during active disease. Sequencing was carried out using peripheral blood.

The CDR3 spells CASSSGTYEQYF. The CDR3 bases are TGTGCCAGCAGCTCCGGGACCTACGAGCAGTACTTC. V and J are TRBV11-3 and TRBJ2-7, with D perhaps TRBD2 (5 bases). The germline V gene encodes CDR1 SGHNT and CDR2 YENEEA. V dropped 4 bases and J dropped 2 bases, with 6 bases sitting between them. The CDR3 runs to 12 residues.